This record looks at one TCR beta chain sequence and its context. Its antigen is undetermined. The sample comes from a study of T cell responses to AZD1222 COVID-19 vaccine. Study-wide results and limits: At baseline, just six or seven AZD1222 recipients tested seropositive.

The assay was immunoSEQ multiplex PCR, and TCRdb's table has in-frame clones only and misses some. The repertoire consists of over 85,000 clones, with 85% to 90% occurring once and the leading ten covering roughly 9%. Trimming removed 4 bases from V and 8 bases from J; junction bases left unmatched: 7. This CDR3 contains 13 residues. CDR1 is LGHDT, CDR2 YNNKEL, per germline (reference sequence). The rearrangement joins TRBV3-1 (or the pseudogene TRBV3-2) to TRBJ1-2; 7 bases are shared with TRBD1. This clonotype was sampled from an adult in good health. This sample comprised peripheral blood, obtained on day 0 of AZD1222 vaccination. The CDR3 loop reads CASSLGQLGGYTF. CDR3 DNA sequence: TGTGCCAGCAGCCTGGGACAGTTAGGCGGCTACACCTTC.